A selection of T cell receptor beta chains follows, all from one sample in a study of vaccination and CD4 T cells after COVID-19. TCRdb reanalysed the PCR reads using MiXCR and keeps one entry per CDR3 protein. This table has 5,000 or so distinct CDR3 sequences, about 40% appearing once. These TCRs' antigens remain unknown. This material consisted of CD4+ T cells from blood, cultured in vitro, taken after SARS-CoV-2 vaccination. The receptor set was obtained from a human donor who had recovered from COVID-19. CDR3s include the opening cysteine and the closing phenylalanine or tryptophan. The D gene is left open where the match is weak. Size values are once, few and many counts, or a class for expanded clones, and some rows have none.

D	V	size	J	CDR3	DNA
TRBD1	TRBV20-1	NA	TRBJ2-2	CSARSHPTGFTGELFF	TGCAGTGCTAGATCACACCCGACAGGGTTCACCGGGGAGCTGTTTTTT
TRBD1	TRBV5-1	medium-sized	TRBJ1-1	CASSSSRDRGEAFF	TGCGCCAGCAGCTCGTCCCGGGACAGGGGTGAAGCTTTCTTT
TRBD1	TRBV11-2	NA	TRBJ1-5	CASSYGTGDGQPQHF	TGTGCCAGCAGCTACGGGACAGGGGATGGGCAGCCCCAGCATTTT
TRBD2	TRBV7-9	few	TRBJ2-1	CASSPSGGRNEQFF	TGTGCCAGCAGCCCTAGCGGGGGACGAAATGAGCAGTTCTTC
TRBD1	TRBV4-1	NA	TRBJ1-2	CASSARGRGLGYTF	TGCGCCAGCAGCGCCCGCGGGAGGGGGCTTGGCTACACCTTC
NA	TRBV7-2	NA	TRBJ1-2	CASSSRLGQPYGYTF	TGTGCCAGCAGCTCGCGACTAGGACAGCCCTATGGCTACACCTTC
NA	TRBV11-3	NA	TRBJ2-7	CASSYDRRGGSYEQYF	TGTGCCAGCAGCTACGATAGGAGGGGCGGTTCCTACGAGCAGTACTTC
NA	TRBV4-1	NA	TRBJ2-7	CASSQVISYEQYF	TGCGCCAGCAGCCAAGTTATCTCCTACGAGCAGTACTTC
NA	TRBV7-2	few	TRBJ2-5	CASSLRQETQYF	TGTGCCAGCAGCCTCAGGCAAGAGACCCAGTACTTC
NA	TRBV20-1	few	TRBJ2-7	CSARRVPYEQYF	TGCAGTGCTAGAAGGGTACCCTACGAGCAGTACTTC
NA	TRBV9	NA	TRBJ1-1	CASSVGTATEAFF	TGTGCCAGCAGCGTAGGGACAGCCACTGAAGCTTTCTTT
NA	TRBV29-1	NA	TRBJ1-1	CSVVYTEAFF	TGCAGCGTTGTTTACACTGAAGCTTTCTTT
NA	TRBV7-2	once	TRBJ2-2	CASIRTPMGAGELFF	TGTGCCAGCATTAGAACCCCCATGGGGGCCGGGGAGCTGTTTTTT
NA	TRBV2	NA	TRBJ1-1	CASTGEGGTEAFF	TGTGCCAGTACCGGGGAGGGCGGCACTGAAGCTTTCTTT
TRBD2	TRBV11-3	NA	TRBJ2-3	CASSFASGGTTDTQYF	TGTGCCAGCAGCTTTGCTAGCGGGGGGACCACAGATACGCAGTATTTT
NA	TRBV7-2	NA	TRBJ1-2	CAIPTAGMNLWGGYTF	TGTGCCATCCCGACGGCAGGGATGAATTTGTGGGGTGGCTACACCTTC
NA	TRBV20-1	few	TRBJ1-2	CSGWGSDYGYTF	TGCAGTGGTTGGGGGTCGGACTATGGCTACACCTTC
NA	TRBV5-4	few	TRBJ1-1	CASSETGRKNTEAFF	TGTGCCAGCAGCGAAACAGGGCGCAAGAACACTGAAGCTTTCTTT
NA	TRBV20-1	few	TRBJ1-2	CSASGQTYGYTF	TGCAGTGCTAGCGGACAGACCTATGGCTACACCTTC
NA	TRBV20-1	NA	TRBJ1-2	CSASTSNGYTF	TGCAGTGCTAGCACTTCAAATGGCTACACCTTC
NA	TRBV7-2	NA	TRBJ1-5	CASSLGQLSNQPQHF	TGTGCCAGCAGCTTAGGGCAACTTAGCAATCAGCCCCAGCATTTT
TRBD1	TRBV7-9	NA	TRBJ1-2	CASSPTGPYGYTF	TGTGCCAGCAGCCCGACAGGGCCTTATGGCTACACCTTC
NA	TRBV7-9	few	TRBJ1-3	CASSPATGSSGNTIYF	TGTGCCAGCAGCCCCGCGACAGGATCCTCTGGAAACACCATATATTTT
NA	TRBV11-3	NA	TRBJ2-2	CASSSHRGGNTGELFF	TGTGCCAGCAGCTCTCACAGGGGAGGGAACACCGGGGAGCTGTTTTTT
TRBD2	TRBV7-2	NA	TRBJ2-7	CASSIGLAGDEQYF	TGTGCCAGCAGTATTGGACTAGCGGGGGACGAGCAGTACTTC
NA	TRBV12-3/TRBV12-4	NA	TRBJ1-2	CASSFPGGGAKRGYTF	TGTGCCAGCAGTTTCCCCGGGGGGGGGGCGAAGAGGGGCTACACCTTC
TRBD1	TRBV28	NA	TRBJ1-5	CASTLRQGASQPQHF	TGTGCCAGCACCCTGAGACAGGGGGCTTCTCAGCCCCAGCATTTT
TRBD2	TRBV27	NA	TRBJ2-1	CASSSPSGSYNEQFF	TGTGCCAGCAGTTCCCCTAGCGGGTCCTACAATGAGCAGTTCTTC
NA	TRBV21-1	few	TRBJ1-1	CASISTMPMNTEAFF	TGTGCCAGCATCTCGACAATGCCCATGAACACTGAAGCTTTCTTT
TRBD2	TRBV6-2/TRBV6-3	few	TRBJ2-1	CASSPQVSGGTYNEQFF	TGTGCCAGCAGCCCACAGGTTAGCGGGGGGACCTACAATGAGCAGTTCTTC
NA	TRBV6-2/TRBV6-3	NA	TRBJ2-7	CASSFRVEQYF	TGTGCCAGCAGTTTTAGAGTCGAGCAGTACTTC
TRBD1	TRBV5-5	NA	TRBJ1-5	CASSLGDRAEQPQHF	TGTGCCAGCAGCTTGGGTGACAGGGCGGAGCAGCCCCAGCATTTT
TRBD1	TRBV27	NA	TRBJ2-5	CASSWTGAGETQYF	TGTGCCAGCAGTTGGACAGGGGCGGGAGAGACCCAGTACTTC
NA	TRBV6-5	few	TRBJ1-5	CASSYMGNQPQHF	TGTGCCAGCAGTTATATGGGGAATCAGCCCCAGCATTTT
NA	TRBV20-1	NA	TRBJ1-1	CSARDPTALEAFF	TGCAGTGCTAGAGACCCGACAGCCTTAGAAGCTTTCTTT
NA	TRBV12-3/TRBV12-4	NA	TRBJ1-5	CASRGRPNQPQHF	TGTGCCAGCAGGGGCCGGCCCAATCAGCCCCAGCATTTT
NA	TRBV28	NA	TRBJ2-6	CASGTPSNGANVLTF	TGTGCCAGTGGGACCCCATCCAATGGGGCCAACGTCCTGACTTTC
TRBD1	TRBV9	NA	TRBJ1-2	CASSTTGTGYGYTF	TGTGCCAGCAGCACGACCGGGACAGGATATGGCTACACCTTC
TRBD2	TRBV28	NA	TRBJ2-5	CASSSSGRRAQETQYF	TGTGCCAGCAGTAGTAGCGGGAGGAGGGCTCAAGAGACCCAGTACTTC
NA	TRBV5-1	NA	TRBJ1-6	CASSSRDPMDSPLHF	TGCGCCAGCAGCTCCCGGGACCCAATGGATTCACCCCTCCACTTT